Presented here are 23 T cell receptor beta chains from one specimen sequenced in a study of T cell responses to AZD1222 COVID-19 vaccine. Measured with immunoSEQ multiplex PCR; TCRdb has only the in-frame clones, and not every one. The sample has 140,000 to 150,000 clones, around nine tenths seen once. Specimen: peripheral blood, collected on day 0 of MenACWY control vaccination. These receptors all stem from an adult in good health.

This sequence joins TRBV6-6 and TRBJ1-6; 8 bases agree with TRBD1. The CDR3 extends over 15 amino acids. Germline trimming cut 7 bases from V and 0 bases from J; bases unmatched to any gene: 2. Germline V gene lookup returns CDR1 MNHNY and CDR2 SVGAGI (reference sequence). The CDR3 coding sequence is TGTGCCAGCAAGACAGGGGACTCCTATAATTCACCCCTCCACTTT. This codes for CASKTGDSYNSPLHF.

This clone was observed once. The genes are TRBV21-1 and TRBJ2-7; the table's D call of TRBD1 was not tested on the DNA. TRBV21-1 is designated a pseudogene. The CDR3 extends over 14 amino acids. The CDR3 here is CASSKEQGSYEQYF. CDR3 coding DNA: TGTGCCAGCAGCAAAGAACAGGGTTCCTACGAGCAGTACTTC.

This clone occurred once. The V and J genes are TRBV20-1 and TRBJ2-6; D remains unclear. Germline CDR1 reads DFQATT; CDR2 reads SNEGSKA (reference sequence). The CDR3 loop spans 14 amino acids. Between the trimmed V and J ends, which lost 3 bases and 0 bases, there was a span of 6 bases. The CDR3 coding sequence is TGCAGTGCTAGTGAGGACTCTGGGGCCAACGTCCTGACTTTC. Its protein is CSASEDSGANVLTF.

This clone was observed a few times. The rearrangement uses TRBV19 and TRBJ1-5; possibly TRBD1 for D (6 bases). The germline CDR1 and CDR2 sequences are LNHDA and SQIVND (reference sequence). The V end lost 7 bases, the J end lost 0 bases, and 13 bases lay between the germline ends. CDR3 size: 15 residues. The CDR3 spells CASMPTGGSNQPQHF. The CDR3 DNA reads TGTGCCAGTATGCCGACAGGAGGTAGCAATCAGCCCCAGCATTTT.

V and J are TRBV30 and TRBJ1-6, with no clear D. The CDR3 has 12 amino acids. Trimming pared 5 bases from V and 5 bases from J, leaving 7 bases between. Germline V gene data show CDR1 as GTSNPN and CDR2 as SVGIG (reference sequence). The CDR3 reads CAWGRNNSPLHF. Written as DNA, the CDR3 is TGTGCCTGGGGCAGAAATAATTCACCCCTCCACTTT.

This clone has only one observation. DNA for the CDR3: TGTGCCAGTAGTATAACGGGGGCCCTGTCGGAAAAACTGTTTTTT. Its translation is CASSITGALSEKLFF. The rearrangement joins TRBV19 to TRBJ1-4, with TRBD1 as a possible D gene (6 bases). Germline V gene sequence: CDR1 LNHDA, CDR2 SQIVND (reference sequence). This CDR3 has 15 amino acids. With 2 bases removed from V and 8 bases from J, the gap between germline ends came to 15 bases. Drawing the rest from reference TRBV19 and TRBJ1-4, the complete variable domain is DGGITQSPKYLFRKEGQNVTLSCEQNLNHDAMYWYRQDPGQGLRLIYYSQIVNDFQKGDIAEGYSVSREKKESFPLTVTSAQKNPTAFYLCASSITGALSEKLFFGSGTQLSVL.

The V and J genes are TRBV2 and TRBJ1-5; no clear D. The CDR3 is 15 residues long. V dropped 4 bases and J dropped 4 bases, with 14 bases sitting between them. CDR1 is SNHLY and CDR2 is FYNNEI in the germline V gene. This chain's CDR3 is CASSVGREENQPQHF. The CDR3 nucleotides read TGTGCCAGCAGTGTAGGTAGGGAGGAGAATCAGCCCCAGCATTTT.

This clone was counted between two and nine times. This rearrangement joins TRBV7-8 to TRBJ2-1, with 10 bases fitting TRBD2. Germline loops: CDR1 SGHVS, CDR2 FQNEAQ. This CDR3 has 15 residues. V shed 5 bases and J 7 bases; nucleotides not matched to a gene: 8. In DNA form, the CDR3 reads TGTGCCAGCAGCCAACCTAGCGGGAGTGGGAATGAGCAGTTCTTC. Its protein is CASSQPSGSGNEQFF.

CDR3 nucleotide sequence: TGTGCCAGCAGCTTTACAGGGAATAGCAATCAGCCCCAGCATTTT. Its translation: CASSFTGNSNQPQHF. The chain carries TRBV7-2 and TRBJ1-5; D may be TRBD1 (6 bases). V dropped 3 bases and J dropped 0 bases, with 9 bases sitting between them. The CDR3 has 15 residues. CDR1 is SGHTA, CDR2 FQGNSA, per germline.

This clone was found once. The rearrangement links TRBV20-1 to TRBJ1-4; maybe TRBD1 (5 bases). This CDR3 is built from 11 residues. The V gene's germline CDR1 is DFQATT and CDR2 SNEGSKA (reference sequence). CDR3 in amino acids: CAGGDNEKLFF. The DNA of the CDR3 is TGCGCCGGGGGGGATAATGAAAAACTGTTTTTT.

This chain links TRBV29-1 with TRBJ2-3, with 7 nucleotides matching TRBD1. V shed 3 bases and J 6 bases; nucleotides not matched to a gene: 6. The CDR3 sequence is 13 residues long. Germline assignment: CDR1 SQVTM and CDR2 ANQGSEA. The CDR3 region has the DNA TGCAGCGTTGATACCGGGACAGAGGATACGCAGTATTTT. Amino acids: CSVDTGTEDTQYF.

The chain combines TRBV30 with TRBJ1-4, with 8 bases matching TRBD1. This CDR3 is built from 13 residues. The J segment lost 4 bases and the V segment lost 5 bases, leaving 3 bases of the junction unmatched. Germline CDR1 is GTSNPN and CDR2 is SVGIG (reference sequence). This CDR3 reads CAWVDRVNEKLFF. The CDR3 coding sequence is TGTGCCTGGGTGGACAGGGTTAATGAAAAACTGTTTTTT.

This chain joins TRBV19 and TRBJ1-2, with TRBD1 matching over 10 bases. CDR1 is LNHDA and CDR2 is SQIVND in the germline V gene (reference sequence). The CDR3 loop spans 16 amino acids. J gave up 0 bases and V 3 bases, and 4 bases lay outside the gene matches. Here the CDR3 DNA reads TGTGCCAGTAGTATCCAGGGACAGGGGACTAACTATGGCTACACCTTC. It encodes CASSIQGQGTNYGYTF.

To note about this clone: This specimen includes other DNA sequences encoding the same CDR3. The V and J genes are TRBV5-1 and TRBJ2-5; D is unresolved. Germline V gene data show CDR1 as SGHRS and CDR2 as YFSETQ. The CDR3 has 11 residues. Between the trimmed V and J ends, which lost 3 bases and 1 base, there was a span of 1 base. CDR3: CASSSQETQYF. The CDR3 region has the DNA TGCGCCAGCAGCTCCCAAGAGACCCAGTACTTC.

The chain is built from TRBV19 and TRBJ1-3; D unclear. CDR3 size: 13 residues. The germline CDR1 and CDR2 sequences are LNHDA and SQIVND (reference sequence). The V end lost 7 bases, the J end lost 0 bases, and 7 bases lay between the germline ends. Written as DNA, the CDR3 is TGTGCCAGTATGGAAATCTCTGGAAACACCATATATTTT. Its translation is CASMEISGNTIYF.

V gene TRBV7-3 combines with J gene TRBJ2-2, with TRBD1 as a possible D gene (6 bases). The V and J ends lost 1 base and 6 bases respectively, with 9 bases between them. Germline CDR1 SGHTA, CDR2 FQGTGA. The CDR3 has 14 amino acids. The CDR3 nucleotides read TGTGCCAGCAGCTTAAAAGGGGGATCCGGGGAGCTGTTTTTT. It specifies CASSLKGGSGELFF.

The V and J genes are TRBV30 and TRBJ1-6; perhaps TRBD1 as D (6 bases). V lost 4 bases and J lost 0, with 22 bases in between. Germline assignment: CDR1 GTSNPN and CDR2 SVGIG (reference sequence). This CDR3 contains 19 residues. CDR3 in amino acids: CAWTLPWTELSSYNSPLHF. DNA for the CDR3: TGTGCCTGGACCCTCCCTTGGACAGAACTGAGCTCCTATAATTCACCCCTCCACTTT.

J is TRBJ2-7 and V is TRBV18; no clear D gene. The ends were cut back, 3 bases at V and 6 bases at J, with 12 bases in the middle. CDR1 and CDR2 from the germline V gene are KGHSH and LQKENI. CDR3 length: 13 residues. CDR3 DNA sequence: TGTGCCAGCTCACCTACCCCAGATATCGAGCAGTACTTC. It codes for CASSPTPDIEQYF.

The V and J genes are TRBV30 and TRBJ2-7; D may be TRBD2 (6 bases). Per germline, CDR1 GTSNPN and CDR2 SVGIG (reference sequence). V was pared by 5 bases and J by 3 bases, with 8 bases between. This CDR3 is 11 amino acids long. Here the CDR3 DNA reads TGTGCCTGGGCGGGGTACTACGAGCAGTACTTC. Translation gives CAWAGYYEQYF.

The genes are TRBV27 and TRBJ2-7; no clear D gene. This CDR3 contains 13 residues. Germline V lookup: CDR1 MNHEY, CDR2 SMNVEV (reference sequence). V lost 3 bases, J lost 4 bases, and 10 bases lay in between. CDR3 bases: TGTGCCAGCAGTTTCCTTACCTCGTACGAGCAGTACTTC. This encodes CASSFLTSYEQYF.

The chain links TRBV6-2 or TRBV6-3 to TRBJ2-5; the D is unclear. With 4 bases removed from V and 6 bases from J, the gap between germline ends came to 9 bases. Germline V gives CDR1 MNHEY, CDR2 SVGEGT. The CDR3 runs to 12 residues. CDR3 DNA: TGTGCCAGCAGTTTAGCCCCGAAGACCCAGTACTTC. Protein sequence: CASSLAPKTQYF.

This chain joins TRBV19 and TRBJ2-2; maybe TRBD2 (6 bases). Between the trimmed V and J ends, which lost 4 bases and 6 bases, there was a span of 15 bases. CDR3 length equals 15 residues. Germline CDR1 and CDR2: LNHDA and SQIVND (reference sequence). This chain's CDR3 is CASSTRDLRPGELFF. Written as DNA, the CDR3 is TGTGCCAGTAGTACCCGGGACTTAAGACCCGGGGAGCTGTTTTTT.

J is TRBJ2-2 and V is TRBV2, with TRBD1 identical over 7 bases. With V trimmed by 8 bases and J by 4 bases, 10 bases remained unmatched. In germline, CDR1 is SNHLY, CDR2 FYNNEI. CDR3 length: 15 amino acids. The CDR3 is CASADRARFTGELFF. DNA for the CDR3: TGTGCCAGCGCCGACAGGGCTCGATTCACCGGGGAGCTGTTTTTT. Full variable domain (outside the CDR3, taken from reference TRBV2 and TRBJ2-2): EPEVTQTPSHQVTQMGQEVILRCVPISNHLYFYWYRQILGQKVEFLVSFYNNEISEKSEIFDDQFSVERPDGSNFTLKIRSTKLEDSAMYFCASADRARFTGELFFGEGSRLTVL.